This T cell receptor beta chain was recorded in a study of blood T cell repertoires in COVID-19. TCRdb's copy holds only in-frame clones and misses some; the assay was immunoSEQ multiplex PCR. Here the sample spans about 220,000 clones, roughly 88% being singletons. V dropped 2 bases and J dropped 5; count of bases not matched to a gene: 6. In germline, CDR1 is MNHEY, CDR2 SVGEGT. This CDR3 comprises 15 residues. The TCR was taken from a man aged 45-65 years with active or convalescent COVID-19. The sample was peripheral blood. The V and J genes are TRBV6-2 or TRBV6-3 and TRBJ2-1; 7 nucleotides align to TRBD2. The CDR3 DNA is TGTGCCAGCAGTTACGCGGGAGCGATCAACAATGAGCAGTTCTTC. This gives the protein CASSYAGAINNEQFF.